The 21 T cell receptor beta chains in this list originate from one sample, sequenced in a study of cytomegalovirus exposure and HLA in healthy donors. The PCR was carried out with 60 Vbeta primers and 13 Jbeta primers. Using immunoSEQ multiplex PCR, the repertoire was profiled, and TCRdb retains in-frame clones only, with some absent. This repertoire shows 200,000 or so clones, 82% found once; its top ten account for 0.098%. The material sequenced was PBMCs. These receptors came from a boy under 10 years old in good health and CMV-seronegative.

The chain uses TRBV27 and TRBJ2-6; the D gene is possibly TRBD1 (6 bases). The length of the CDR3 is 17 residues. The ends were cut back, 5 bases at V and 1 base at J, with 15 bases in the middle. Germline V gene lookup returns CDR1 MNHEY and CDR2 SMNVEV (reference sequence). The CDR3 DNA reads TGTGCCAGCAGTGAACAGGGCGTAACTTCTGGGGCCAACGTCCTGACTTTC. It yields the protein CASSEQGVTSGANVLTF.

V usage is TRBV2 and J usage is TRBJ1-1; D call uncertain. The germline gives CDR1 SNHLY, CDR2 FYNNEI. The CDR3 sequence is 15 residues long. The germline V and J ends were trimmed by 7 bases and 1 base, with 16 bases remaining between them. For the CDR3, the DNA is TGTGCCAGCATTAGAAGGGAGGAGAGGAACACTGAAGCTTTCTTT. Translating it yields CASIRREERNTEAFF. Full variable domain (outside the CDR3, taken from reference TRBV2 and TRBJ1-1): EPEVTQTPSHQVTQMGQEVILRCVPISNHLYFYWYRQILGQKVEFLVSFYNNEISEKSEIFDDQFSVERPDGSNFTLKIRSTKLEDSAMYFCASIRREERNTEAFFGQGTRLTVV.

This clone came up a few times. The rearrangement joins TRBV5-4 to TRBJ1-2, with a weak D call TRBD1 (6 bases). CDR1 is SGHNT, CDR2 YYREEE, per germline (reference sequence). Trimming took 5 bases from V and 8 from J, leaving 19 bases between them. The CDR3 spans 14 residues. This chain's CDR3 is CASRSIKGRGGYTF. CDR3 sequence (DNA): TGTGCCAGCAGGTCAATCAAAGGGAGGGGGGGCTACACCTTC.

The chain joins TRBV5-1 to TRBJ2-5; 9 nucleotides line up with TRBD1. Matching the DNA end better, TRBJ2-7 makes the J call doubtful. CDR3 length: 14 amino acids. Germline V CDR1 and CDR2: SGHRS, YFSETQ. The CDR3: CASSLGGTGYEQYF. CDR3 sequence (DNA): TGCGCCAGCAGCTTGGGGGGGACAGGGTACGAGCAGTACTTC.

The V call is TRBV5-6, the J call TRBJ1-5, with D uncertain. This CDR3 is 14 amino acids long. The V gene lost 2 bases and the J gene lost 4 bases, with 10 bases spanning the gap. Germline loops: CDR1 SGHDT, CDR2 YYEEEE. Here the CDR3 reads CASSFRVGNQPQHF. The CDR3 coding sequence is TGTGCCAGCAGCTTCCGGGTTGGGAATCAGCCCCAGCATTTT.

The J gene is TRBJ1-2, the V gene TRBV7-2; no clear D. The germline V gene encodes CDR1 SGHTA and CDR2 FQGNSA. The ends were cut back, 2 bases at V and 4 bases at J, with 14 bases in the middle. This CDR3 contains 15 residues. The CDR3 is CASSLSQPGGYGYTF. The CDR3 DNA reads as TGTGCCAGCAGCTTAAGTCAACCGGGAGGCTATGGCTACACCTTC.

This chain links TRBV7-3 with TRBJ2-5; perhaps TRBD2 as D (5 bases). Germline lookup yields CDR1 SGHTA and CDR2 FQGTGA. V was clipped by 0 bases and J by 9 bases, with 11 bases between them. The CDR3 spans 13 residues. For the CDR3, the DNA is TGTGCCAGCAGCTTAACCCCCGCAGCGGCCCAGTACTTC. Its translation is CASSLTPAAAQYF.

The chain couples TRBV6-5 to TRBJ1-2; D is perhaps TRBD1 (6 bases). The CDR3 runs 12 residues. In germline, CDR1 is MNHEY, CDR2 SVGAGI. With 2 bases removed from V and 7 bases from J, the gap between germline ends came to 8 bases. DNA for the CDR3: TGTGCCAGCAGTTACCAAGGGGGTGGCTACACCTTC. The encoded protein is CASSYQGGGYTF.

The chain recombines TRBV4-1 with TRBJ1-4; D unclear. V gave up 1 base and J gave up 5 bases, with 8 bases separating them. Germline V gene sequence: CDR1 MGHRA, CDR2 YSYEKL. This CDR3 has 14 residues. The DNA for the CDR3 is TGCGCCAGCAGCCAAGCCTCTTCCAATGAAAAACTGTTTTTT. This translates into CASSQASSNEKLFF.

The chain employs TRBV10-2 and TRBJ2-5; 7 bases align to TRBD2. The CDR3 extends over 15 amino acids. The J segment lost 7 bases and the V segment lost 0 bases, leaving 8 bases of the junction unmatched. Germline V lookup: CDR1 WSHSY, CDR2 SAAADI. The CDR3 DNA reads as TGCGCCAGCAGTGAGTCCGGACTGGGCGGGAGGACCCAGTACTTC. This encodes CASSESGLGGRTQYF.

The J gene is TRBJ2-7, the V gene TRBV6-1, with 7 bases identical to TRBD1. With V trimmed by 2 bases and J by 2 bases, 3 bases remained unmatched. Looked up from germline, CDR1 is MNHNS and CDR2 is SASEGT. The CDR3 is 14 residues long. The CDR3 reads CASSERQGAYEQYF. CDR3 nucleotide sequence: TGTGCCAGCAGTGAACGGCAGGGGGCCTACGAGCAGTACTTC.

The V and J genes are TRBV19 and TRBJ1-6; D gene uncertain. The ends were cut back, 4 bases at V and 0 bases at J, with 7 bases in the middle. The CDR3 sequence is 15 residues long. CDR1 is LNHDA, CDR2 SQIVND, per germline (reference sequence). The CDR3 nucleotides are TGTGCCAGTAGTAGAGAGAGCTCCTATAATTCACCCCTCCACTTT. Translation gives CASSRESSYNSPLHF.

Comment on this clone: Other DNA sequences in the same sample also yield this CDR3. The chain joins TRBV7-2 to TRBJ2-3; D is undetermined. Germline V gives CDR1 SGHTA, CDR2 FQGNSA. The CDR3 is 14 amino acids. V gave up 0 bases and J gave up 6 bases, with 10 bases separating them. The CDR3 is CASSLAGSTDTQYF. CDR3 in DNA: TGTGCCAGCAGCTTAGCGGGCTCCACGGATACGCAGTATTTT.

The table lists this clone with a few counts. The genes are TRBV6-5 and TRBJ2-3; D gene uncertain. V shed 3 bases and J shed 0 bases, with 7 bases lying between them. Germline V CDR1 and CDR2: MNHEY, SVGAGI. This CDR3 comprises 14 residues. The CDR3 reads CASSYSPSTDTQYF. The CDR3 DNA sequence: TGTGCCAGCAGTTATAGCCCGAGCACAGATACGCAGTATTTT.

The chain recombines TRBV6-1 with TRBJ2-7; 9 bases map to TRBD2. There are 14 residues in the CDR3. Looked up from germline, CDR1 is MNHNS and CDR2 is SASEGT. Trimming took 5 bases from V and 6 from J; bases not matched to a gene: 8. The chain's CDR3 is CASSSAGGLFEQYF. DNA of the CDR3: TGTGCCAGCAGTTCGGCGGGGGGGTTATTCGAGCAGTACTTC.

The rearrangement joins TRBV4-2 to TRBJ2-5, with 7 nucleotides matching TRBD2. Trimming took 1 base from V and 0 from J; bases not matched to a gene: 8. CDR3 length: 17 residues. CDR1 LGHNA and CDR2 YNFKEQ come from the germline V gene. The chain's CDR3 is CASSQGLEGGYQETQYF. DNA for the CDR3: TGTGCCAGCAGCCAAGGACTCGAGGGAGGGTACCAAGAGACCCAGTACTTC.

The CDR3 sequence: CASSPYSGGLTDTQYF. The CDR3 DNA sequence: TGTGCCAGCAGTCCCTATTCGGGGGGGCTCACAGATACGCAGTATTTT. The chain couples TRBV9 to TRBJ2-3, with 8 bases aligning to TRBD2. Germline values: CDR1 SGDLS, CDR2 YYNGEE. V shed 5 bases and J 2 bases; nucleotides not matched to a gene: 10. The CDR3 runs to 16 residues. The variable domain in full, completed from reference TRBV9 and TRBJ2-3, reads DSGVTQTPKHLITATGQRVTLRCSPRSGDLSVYWYQQSLDQGLQFLIQYYNGEERAKGNILERFSAQQFPDLHSELNLSSLELGDSALYFCASSPYSGGLTDTQYFGPGTRLTVL.

The chain has TRBV9 and TRBJ2-5; 9 nucleotides match TRBD1. The CDR3 is 16 amino acids. Germline CDR1 reads SGDLS; CDR2 reads YYNGEE. V lost 2 bases, J lost 3 bases, and 8 bases stayed unmatched. CDR3 in amino acids: CASSVGTGNGKETQYF. The CDR3 DNA reads as TGTGCCAGCAGCGTCGGGACAGGGAACGGAAAAGAGACCCAGTACTTC.

The rearrangement links TRBV10-3 to TRBJ2-7; D remains ambiguous. The germline V gene encodes CDR1 ENHRY and CDR2 SYGVKD. Trimming left V 2 bases short and J 7 bases short, with 6 bases between. This CDR3 contains 11 residues. CDR3 coding DNA: TGTGCCATCAGTGAGAGAGGAGAGCAGTACTTC. Amino acids: CAISERGEQYF.

The rearrangement links TRBV5-1 to TRBJ1-3; D not resolved. V lost 4 bases and J 0 bases, leaving 14 bases between the germline ends. Germline V gene lookup returns CDR1 SGHRS and CDR2 YFSETQ. CDR3 length: 16 amino acids. The CDR3 DNA sequence: TGCGCCAGCAGCCCCTCCCCGGGTAACTCTGGAAACACCATATATTTT. Translation: CASSPSPGNSGNTIYF.

This chain uses TRBV27 with TRBJ1-4; D is uncertain. Germline V gives CDR1 MNHEY, CDR2 SMNVEV (reference sequence). With 6 bases removed from V and 1 base from J, the gap between germline ends came to 3 bases. The CDR3 is 12 residues long. CDR3 sequence reads: CASRRTNEKLFF. In DNA form, the CDR3 reads TGTGCCAGCAGGCGAACTAATGAAAAACTGTTTTTT.